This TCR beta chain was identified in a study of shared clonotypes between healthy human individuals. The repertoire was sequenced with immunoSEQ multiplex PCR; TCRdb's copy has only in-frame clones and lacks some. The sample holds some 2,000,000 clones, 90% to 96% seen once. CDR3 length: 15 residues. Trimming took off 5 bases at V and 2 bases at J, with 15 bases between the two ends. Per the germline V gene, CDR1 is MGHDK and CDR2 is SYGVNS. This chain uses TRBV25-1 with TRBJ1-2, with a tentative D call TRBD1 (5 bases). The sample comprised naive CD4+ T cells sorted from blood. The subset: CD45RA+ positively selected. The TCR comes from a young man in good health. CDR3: CASSNDRTPNYGYTF. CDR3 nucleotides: TGTGCCAGCAGTAACGACAGAACGCCGAACTATGGCTACACCTTC.